This entry describes one TCR beta chain. Its antigen is still unknown. V lost 3 bases and J lost 5, with 13 bases in between. Germline loops: CDR1 DFQATT, CDR2 SNEGSKA (reference sequence). The CDR3 runs to 13 residues. Sequencing involved patients with CD8+CD57+ cell expansion previously shown by flow cytometry. The enrolled patients all had severe acquired aplastic anemia. The source of the sample is a study of CD8+CD57+ T cells in acquired aplastic anemia. Study-wide context: The study obtained an average of about 3.1 ug of DNA from sorted CD4+ and CD8+ cells.

Study-wide findings and caveats: Both patients and controls carried the same twenty-nine CD8+ CDR3 sequences. Significant differences in CD8+ Simpson's diversity were not observed between patients and controls.

TCR beta VDJ and CDR3 profiles were obtained from a genomic DNA template. TCRdb redid the calling of the reads with MiXCR, one entry per CDR3 protein. Among around 290,000 distinct CDR3 sequences, 50% to 65% were seen once, and the ten largest hold roughly 1.3%. Sequenced: sorted CD4+, CD8+, or CD8+CD57+ T cells (not recorded which) from PBMCs. The genes are TRBV20-1 and TRBJ2-5; D gene unclear. The clonotype was recovered from a human donor with aplastic anemia. As DNA, the CDR3 is TGCAGTGCTAGGGTCACGGGTCACGAGACCCAGTACTTC. This sequence encodes CSARVTGHETQYF.